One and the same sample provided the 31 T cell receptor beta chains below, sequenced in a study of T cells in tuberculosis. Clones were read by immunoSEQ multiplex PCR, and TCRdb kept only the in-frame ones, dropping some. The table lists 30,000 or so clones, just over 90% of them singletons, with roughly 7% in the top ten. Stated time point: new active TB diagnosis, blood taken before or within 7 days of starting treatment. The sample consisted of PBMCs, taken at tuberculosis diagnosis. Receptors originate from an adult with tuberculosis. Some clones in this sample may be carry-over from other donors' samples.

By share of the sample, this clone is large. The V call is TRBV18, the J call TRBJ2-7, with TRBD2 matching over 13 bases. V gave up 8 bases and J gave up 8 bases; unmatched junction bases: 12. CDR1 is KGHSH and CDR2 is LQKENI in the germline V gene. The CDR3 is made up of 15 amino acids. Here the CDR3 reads CASTGTSGVHYQQYF. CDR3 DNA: TGTGCCAGCACGGGGACTAGCGGGGTTCATTACCAGCAGTACTTC.

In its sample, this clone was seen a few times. In DNA form, the CDR3 reads TGTGCCAGTAGTATTCGCACAGGCCTGTCGGGCGGCTACACCTTC. Translating gives CASSIRTGLSGGYTF. This chain joins TRBV19 and TRBJ1-2; tentatively, D is TRBD1 (5 bases). Germline V gene data show CDR1 as LNHDA and CDR2 as SQIVND (reference sequence). The CDR3 has 15 residues. Trimming shortened V by 3 bases and J by 8 bases, and 19 bases separated the two germline ends.

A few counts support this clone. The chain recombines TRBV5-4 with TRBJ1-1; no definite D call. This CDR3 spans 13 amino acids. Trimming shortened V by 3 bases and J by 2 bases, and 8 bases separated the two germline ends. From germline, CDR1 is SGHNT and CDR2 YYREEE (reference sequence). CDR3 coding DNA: TGTGCCAGCAGCTCCGAGTCCAACACTGAAGCTTTCTTT. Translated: CASSSESNTEAFF. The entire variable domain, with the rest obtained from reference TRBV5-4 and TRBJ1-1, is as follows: ETGVTQSPTHLIKTRGQQVTLRCSSQSGHNTVSWYQQALGQGPQFIFQYYREEENGRGNFPPRFSGLQFPNYSSELNVNALELDDSALYLCASSSESNTEAFFGQGTRLTVV.

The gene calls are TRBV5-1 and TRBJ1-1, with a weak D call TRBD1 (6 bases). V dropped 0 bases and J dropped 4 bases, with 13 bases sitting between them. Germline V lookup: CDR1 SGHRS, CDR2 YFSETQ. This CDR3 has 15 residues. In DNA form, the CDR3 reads TGCGCCAGCAGCTTGGCGCAGGGGATTTCCACTGAAGCTTTCTTT. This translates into CASSLAQGISTEAFF.

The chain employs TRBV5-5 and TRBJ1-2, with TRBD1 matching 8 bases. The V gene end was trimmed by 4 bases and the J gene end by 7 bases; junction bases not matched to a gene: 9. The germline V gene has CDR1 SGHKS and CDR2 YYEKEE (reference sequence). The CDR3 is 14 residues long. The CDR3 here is CASSTRTGLGGYTF. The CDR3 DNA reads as TGTGCCAGCAGCACCCGGACAGGGTTAGGTGGCTACACCTTC. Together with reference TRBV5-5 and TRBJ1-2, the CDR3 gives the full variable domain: DAGVTQSPTHLIKTRGQQVTLRCSPISGHKSVSWYQQVLGQGPQFIFQYYEKEERGRGNFPDRFSARQFPNYSSELNVNALLLGDSALYLCASSTRTGLGGYTFGSGTRLTVV.

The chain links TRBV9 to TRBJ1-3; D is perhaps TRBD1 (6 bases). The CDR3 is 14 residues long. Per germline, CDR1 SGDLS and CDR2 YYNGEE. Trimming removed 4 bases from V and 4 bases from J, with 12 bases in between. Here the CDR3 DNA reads TGTGCCAGCAGCTCACAGGGTTCGGGAAACACCATATATTTT. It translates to CASSSQGSGNTIYF.

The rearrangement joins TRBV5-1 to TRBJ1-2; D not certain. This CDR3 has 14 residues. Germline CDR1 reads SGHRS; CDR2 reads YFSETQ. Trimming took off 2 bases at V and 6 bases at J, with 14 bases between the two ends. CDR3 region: CASSFGLPVDGYTF. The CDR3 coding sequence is TGCGCCAGCAGCTTCGGTTTACCCGTAGATGGCTACACCTTC.

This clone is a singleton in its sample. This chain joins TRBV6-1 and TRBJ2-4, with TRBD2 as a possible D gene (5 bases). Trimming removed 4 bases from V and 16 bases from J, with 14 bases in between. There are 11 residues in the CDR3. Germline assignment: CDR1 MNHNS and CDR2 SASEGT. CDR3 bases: TGTGCCAGCAGTGTGAGGGTTAAGACTTACTTC. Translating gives CASSVRVKTYF.

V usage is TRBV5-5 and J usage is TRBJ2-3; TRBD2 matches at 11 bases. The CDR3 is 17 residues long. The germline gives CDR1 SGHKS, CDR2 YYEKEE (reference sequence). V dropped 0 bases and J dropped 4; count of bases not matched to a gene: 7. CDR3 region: CASSLERLAGGSDTQYF. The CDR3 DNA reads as TGTGCCAGCAGCTTGGAGCGCCTAGCGGGGGGATCAGATACGCAGTATTTT.

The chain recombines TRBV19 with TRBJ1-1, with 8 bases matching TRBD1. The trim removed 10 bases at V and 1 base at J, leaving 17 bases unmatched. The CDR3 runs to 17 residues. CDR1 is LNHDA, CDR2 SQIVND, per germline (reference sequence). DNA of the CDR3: TGTGCCACCTCTTCCACAAGACAGGGGTCGGCGAACACTGAAGCTTTCTTT. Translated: CATSSTRQGSANTEAFF.

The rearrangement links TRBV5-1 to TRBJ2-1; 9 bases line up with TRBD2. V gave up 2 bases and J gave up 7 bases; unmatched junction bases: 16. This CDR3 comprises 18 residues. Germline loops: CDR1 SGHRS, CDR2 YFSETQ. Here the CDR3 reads CASSFSLRASGAGNEQFF. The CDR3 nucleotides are TGCGCCAGCAGCTTCTCCCTACGGGCTAGCGGGGCGGGGAATGAGCAGTTCTTC.

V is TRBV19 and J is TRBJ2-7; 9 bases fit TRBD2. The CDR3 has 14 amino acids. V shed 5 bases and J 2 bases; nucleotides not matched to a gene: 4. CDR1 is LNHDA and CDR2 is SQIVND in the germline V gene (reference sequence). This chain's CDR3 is CASSSAGGTYEQYF. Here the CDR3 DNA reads TGTGCCAGTAGTTCAGCGGGGGGAACCTACGAGCAGTACTTC.

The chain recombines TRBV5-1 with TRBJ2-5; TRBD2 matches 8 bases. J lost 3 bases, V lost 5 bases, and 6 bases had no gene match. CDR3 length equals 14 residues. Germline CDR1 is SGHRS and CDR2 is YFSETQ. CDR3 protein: CASRGVAGKETQYF. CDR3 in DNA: TGCGCCAGCAGGGGAGTAGCGGGGAAAGAGACCCAGTACTTC.

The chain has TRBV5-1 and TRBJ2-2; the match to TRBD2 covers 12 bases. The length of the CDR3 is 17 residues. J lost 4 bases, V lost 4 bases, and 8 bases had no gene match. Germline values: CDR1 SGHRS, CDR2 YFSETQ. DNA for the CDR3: TGCGCCAGCAGCCCTAACCTAGCGGGGGGGCGCACCGGGGAGCTGTTTTTT. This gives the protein CASSPNLAGGRTGELFF.

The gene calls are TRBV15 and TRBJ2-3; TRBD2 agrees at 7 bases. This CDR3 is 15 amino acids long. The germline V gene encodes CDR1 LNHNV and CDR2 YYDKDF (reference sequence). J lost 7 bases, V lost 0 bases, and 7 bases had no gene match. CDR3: CATSRERSGVNTQYF. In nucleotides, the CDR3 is TGTGCCACCAGCAGAGAGCGGAGCGGGGTGAATACGCAGTATTTT.

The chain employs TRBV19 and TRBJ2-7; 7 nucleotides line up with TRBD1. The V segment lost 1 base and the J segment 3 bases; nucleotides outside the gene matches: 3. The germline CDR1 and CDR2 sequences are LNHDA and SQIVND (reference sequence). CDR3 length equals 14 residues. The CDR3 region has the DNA TGTGCCAGTAGTATAGCCACAGGGGTCTACGAGCAGTACTTC. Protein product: CASSIATGVYEQYF.

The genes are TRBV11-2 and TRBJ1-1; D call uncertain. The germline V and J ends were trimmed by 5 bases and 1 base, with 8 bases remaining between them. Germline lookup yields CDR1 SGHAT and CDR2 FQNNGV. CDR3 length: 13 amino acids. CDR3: CASSASGNTEAFF. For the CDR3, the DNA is TGTGCCAGCAGCGCCTCAGGGAACACTGAAGCTTTCTTT.

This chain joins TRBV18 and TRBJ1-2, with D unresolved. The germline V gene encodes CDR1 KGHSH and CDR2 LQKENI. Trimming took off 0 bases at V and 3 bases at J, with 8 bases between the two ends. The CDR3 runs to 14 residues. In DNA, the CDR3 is TGTGCCAGCTCACCACCAAGCTCTGACTATGGCTACACCTTC. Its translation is CASSPPSSDYGYTF. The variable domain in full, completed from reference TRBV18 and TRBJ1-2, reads NAGVMQNPRHLVRRRGQEARLRCSPMKGHSHVYWYRQLPEEGLKFMVYLQKENIIDESGMPKERFSAEFPKEGPSILRIQQVVRGDSAAYFCASSPPSSDYGYTFGSGTRLTVV.

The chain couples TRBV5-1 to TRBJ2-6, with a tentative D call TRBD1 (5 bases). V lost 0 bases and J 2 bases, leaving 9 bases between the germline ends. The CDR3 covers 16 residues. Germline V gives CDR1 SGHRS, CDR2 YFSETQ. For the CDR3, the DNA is TGCGCCAGCAGCTTGGTTGCAGGGACTGGGGCCAACGTCCTGACTTTC. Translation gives CASSLVAGTGANVLTF.

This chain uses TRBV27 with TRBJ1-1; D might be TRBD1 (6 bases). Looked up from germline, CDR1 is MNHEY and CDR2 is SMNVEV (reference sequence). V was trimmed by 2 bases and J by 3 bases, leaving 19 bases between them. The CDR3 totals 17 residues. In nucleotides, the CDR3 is TGTGCCAGCAGTTTAGGGGGCGCGGCGGTATTAGACACTGAAGCTTTCTTT. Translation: CASSLGGAAVLDTEAFF.

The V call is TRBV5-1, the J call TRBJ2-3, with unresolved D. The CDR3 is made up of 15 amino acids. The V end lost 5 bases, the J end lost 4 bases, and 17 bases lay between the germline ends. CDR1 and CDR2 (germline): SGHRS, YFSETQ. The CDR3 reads CASRTIQNPPDTQYF. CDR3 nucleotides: TGCGCCAGCAGGACAATCCAGAATCCCCCAGATACGCAGTATTTT.

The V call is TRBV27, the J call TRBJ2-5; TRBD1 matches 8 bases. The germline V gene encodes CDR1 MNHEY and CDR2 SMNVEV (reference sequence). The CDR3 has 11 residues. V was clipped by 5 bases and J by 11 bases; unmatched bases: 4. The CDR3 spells CASSTGGEQYF. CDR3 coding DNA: TGTGCCAGCAGTACAGGGGGAGAGCAGTACTTC.

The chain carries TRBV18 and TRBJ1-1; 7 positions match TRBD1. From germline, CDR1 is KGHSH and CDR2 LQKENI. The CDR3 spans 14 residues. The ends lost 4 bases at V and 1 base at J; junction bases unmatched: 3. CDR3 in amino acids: CASSQGQENTEAFF. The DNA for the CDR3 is TGTGCCAGCTCACAAGGACAGGAGAACACTGAAGCTTTCTTT.

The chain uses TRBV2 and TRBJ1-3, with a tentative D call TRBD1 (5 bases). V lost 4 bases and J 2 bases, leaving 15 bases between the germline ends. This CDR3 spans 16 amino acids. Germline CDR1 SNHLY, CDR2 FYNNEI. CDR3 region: CASSGTSSFTGNTIYF. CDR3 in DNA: TGTGCCAGCAGTGGGACATCCTCTTTTACTGGAAACACCATATATTTT.

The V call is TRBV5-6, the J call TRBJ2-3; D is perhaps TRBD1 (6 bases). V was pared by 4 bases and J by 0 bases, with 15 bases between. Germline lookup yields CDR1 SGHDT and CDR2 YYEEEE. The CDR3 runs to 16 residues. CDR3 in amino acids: CASSPEWGLSTDTQYF. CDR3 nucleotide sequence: TGTGCCAGCAGCCCCGAGTGGGGGCTTAGCACAGATACGCAGTATTTT.

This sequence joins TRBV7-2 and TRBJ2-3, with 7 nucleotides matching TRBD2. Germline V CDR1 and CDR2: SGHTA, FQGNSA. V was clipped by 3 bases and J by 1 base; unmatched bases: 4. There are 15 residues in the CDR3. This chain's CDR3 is CASSFGGGGTDTQYF. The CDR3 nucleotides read TGTGCCAGCAGCTTCGGCGGGGGTGGCACAGATACGCAGTATTTT.

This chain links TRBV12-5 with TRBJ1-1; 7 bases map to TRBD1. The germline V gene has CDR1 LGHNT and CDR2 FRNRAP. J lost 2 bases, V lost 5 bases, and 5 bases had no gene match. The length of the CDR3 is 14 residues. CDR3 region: CASGRDSSNTEAFF. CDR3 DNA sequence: TGTGCTAGTGGTCGGGACAGTTCTAACACTGAAGCTTTCTTT.

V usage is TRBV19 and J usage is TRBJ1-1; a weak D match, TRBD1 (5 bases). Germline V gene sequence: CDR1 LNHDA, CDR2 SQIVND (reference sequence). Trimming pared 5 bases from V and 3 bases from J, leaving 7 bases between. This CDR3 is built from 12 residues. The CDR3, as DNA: TGTGCCAGTAGTCGACAGTACACTGAAGCTTTCTTT. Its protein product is CASSRQYTEAFF.

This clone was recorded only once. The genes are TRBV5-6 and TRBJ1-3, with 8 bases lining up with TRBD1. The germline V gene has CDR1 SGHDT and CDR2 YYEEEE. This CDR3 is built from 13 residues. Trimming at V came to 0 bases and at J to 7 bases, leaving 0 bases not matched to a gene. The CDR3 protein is CASSLDRGNTIYF. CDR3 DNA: TGTGCCAGCAGCTTGGACAGGGGGAACACCATATATTTT. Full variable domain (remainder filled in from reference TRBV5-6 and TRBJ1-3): DAGVTQSPTHLIKTRGQQVTLRCSPKSGHDTVSWYQQALGQGPQFIFQYYEEEERQRGNFPDRFSGHQFPNYSSELNVNALLLGDSALYLCASSLDRGNTIYFGEGSWLTVV.

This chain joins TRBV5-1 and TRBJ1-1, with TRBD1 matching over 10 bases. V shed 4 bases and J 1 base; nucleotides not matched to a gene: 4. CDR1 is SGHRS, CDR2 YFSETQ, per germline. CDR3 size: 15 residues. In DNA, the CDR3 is TGCGCCAGCAGCCCTAGACAGGGGGCGAACACTGAAGCTTTCTTT. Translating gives CASSPRQGANTEAFF.

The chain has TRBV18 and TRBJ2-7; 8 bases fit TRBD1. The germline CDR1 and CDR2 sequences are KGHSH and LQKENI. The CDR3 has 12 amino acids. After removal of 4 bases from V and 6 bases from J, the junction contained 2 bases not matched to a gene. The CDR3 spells CASSRTGGEQYF. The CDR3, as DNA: TGTGCCAGCTCACGAACAGGGGGCGAGCAGTACTTC.